The following is a T cell receptor beta chain sequence with its context. CDR1 is LGHNA, CDR2 YNFKEQ, per germline. CDR3 length: 15 amino acids. V lost 3 bases, J lost 8 bases, and 17 bases lay in between. This sample is part of a study of cytomegalovirus exposure and HLA in healthy donors. PCR employed 60 Vbeta and 13 Jbeta primers. Sequencing was performed with immunoSEQ multiplex PCR; in TCRdb, only in-frame clones are kept and a portion is missing. The data show about 160,000 clones, approximately 80% seen once. This sequence was found in a male donor in good health and CMV-seropositive. The rearrangement uses TRBV4-2 and TRBJ2-1; D remains unclear. The specimen was PBMCs. The CDR3 spells CASSHSESGGYEQFF. CDR3 sequence (DNA): TGTGCCAGCAGCCATTCCGAATCGGGTGGATATGAGCAGTTCTTC.